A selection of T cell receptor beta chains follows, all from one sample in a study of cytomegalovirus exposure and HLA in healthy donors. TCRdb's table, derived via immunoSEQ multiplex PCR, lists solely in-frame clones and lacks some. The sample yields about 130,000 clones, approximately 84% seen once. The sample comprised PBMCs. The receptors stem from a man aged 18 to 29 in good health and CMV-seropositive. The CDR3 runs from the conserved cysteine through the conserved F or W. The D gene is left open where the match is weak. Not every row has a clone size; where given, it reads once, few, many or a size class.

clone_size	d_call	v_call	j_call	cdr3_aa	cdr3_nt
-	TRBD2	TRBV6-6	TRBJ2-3	CASRTKSGNTDTQYF	TGTGCCAGCAGAACAAAGAGCGGGAATACAGATACGCAGTATTTT
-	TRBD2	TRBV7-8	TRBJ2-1	CASRERDSNNEQFF	TGTGCCAGCAGGGAGCGGGATAGTAACAATGAGCAGTTCTTC
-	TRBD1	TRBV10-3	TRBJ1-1	CAIIDRQGGNTEAFF	TGTGCCATCATAGATAGACAGGGTGGAAACACTGAAGCTTTCTTT
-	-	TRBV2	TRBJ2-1	CASSEAAGLISYNEQFF	TGTGCCAGCAGTGAAGCGGCAGGATTAATCTCCTACAATGAGCAGTTCTTC
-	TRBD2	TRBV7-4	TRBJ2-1	CASSRRLAGGPPYNEQFF	TGTGCCAGCAGCCGAAGACTAGCGGGAGGGCCCCCCTACAATGAGCAGTTCTTC
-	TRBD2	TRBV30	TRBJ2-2	CAWRSSGSLAGELFF	TGTGCCTGGAGATCTAGCGGGAGTTTGGCCGGGGAGCTGTTTTTT
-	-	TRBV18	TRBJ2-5	CASSPGLLETQYF	TGTGCCAGCTCACCAGGGCTATTAGAGACCCAGTACTTC
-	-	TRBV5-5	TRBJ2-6	CASSLSQGWVLTF	TGTGCCAGCAGCTTGTCGCAGGGGTGGGTCCTGACTTTC
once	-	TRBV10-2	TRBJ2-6	CASSTGRAGANVLTF	TGCGCCAGCAGTACGGGGAGAGCTGGGGCCAACGTCCTGACTTTC
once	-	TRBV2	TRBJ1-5	CASCTGGSNQPQHF	TGTGCCAGCTGTACAGGAGGGAGCAATCAGCCCCAGCATTTT
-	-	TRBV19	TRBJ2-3	CASSMYKEDTQYF	TGTGCCAGTAGTATGTATAAGGAGGATACGCAGTATTTT
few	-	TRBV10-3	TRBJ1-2	CAISENRRIYGYTF	TGTGCCATCAGCGAGAACAGGCGGATCTATGGCTACACCTTC
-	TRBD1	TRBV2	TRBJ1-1	CASRGTGTGGTEAFF	TGTGCCAGCAGAGGTACCGGGACAGGGGGTACTGAAGCTTTCTTT
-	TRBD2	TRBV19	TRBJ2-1	CASSSPTTSGRRNEQFF	TGTGCCAGTAGTAGCCCCACTACTAGCGGGAGGCGGAATGAGCAGTTCTTC
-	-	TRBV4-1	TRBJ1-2	CASSQEGTIYGYTF	TGCGCCAGCAGCCAAGAGGGGACAATCTATGGCTACACCTTC
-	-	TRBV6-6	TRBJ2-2	CASSSPFAGELFF	TGTGCCAGCAGTTCCCCGTTTGCCGGGGAGCTGTTTTTT
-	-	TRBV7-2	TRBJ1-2	CASSSTATSYGYTF	TGTGCCAGCAGCTCGACAGCGACTTCCTATGGCTACACCTTC
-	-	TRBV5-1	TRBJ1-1	CASSLDSPMNTEAFF	TGCGCCAGCAGCTTGGACAGCCCCATGAACACTGAAGCTTTCTTT
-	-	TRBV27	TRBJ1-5	CASSLFGGTSNQPQHF	TGTGCCAGCAGCCTGTTTGGGGGGACTAGCAATCAGCCCCAGCATTTT
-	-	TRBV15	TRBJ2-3	CATRFRGYGDTQYF	TGTGCCACCAGGTTCCGGGGGTACGGGGATACGCAGTATTTT
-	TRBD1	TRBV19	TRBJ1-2	CASSVRRDRGNYGYTF	TGTGCCAGTAGTGTGCGCCGGGACAGGGGCAACTATGGCTACACCTTC
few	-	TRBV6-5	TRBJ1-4	CASSRVSHEKLFF	TGTGCCAGCAGTCGGGTCTCCCATGAAAAACTGTTTTTT
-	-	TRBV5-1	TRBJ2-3	CASSLVGRTDTQYF	TGCGCCAGCAGCTTGGTAGGTCGCACAGACACGCAGTATTTT
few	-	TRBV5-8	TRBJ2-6	CASSHVQGSGANVLTF	TGCGCCAGCAGCCACGTACAGGGCTCTGGGGCCAACGTCCTGACTTTC
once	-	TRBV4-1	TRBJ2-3	CASSQGEITDTQYF	TGCGCCAGCAGCCAAGGAGAAATTACAGATACGCAGTATTTT
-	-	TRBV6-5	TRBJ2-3	CASSAAAGGTQYF	TGTGCCAGCAGCGCCGCTGCGGGCGGTACGCAGTATTTT
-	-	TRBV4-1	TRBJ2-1	CASSPATSSYNEQFF	TGCGCCAGCAGCCCCGCGACTAGCTCCTACAATGAGCAGTTCTTC
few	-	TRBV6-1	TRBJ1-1	CASSPPVRVTEAFF	TGTGCCAGCAGCCCGCCGGTGAGGGTCACTGAAGCTTTCTTT
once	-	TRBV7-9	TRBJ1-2	CASSLAGQSHGYTF	TGTGCCAGCAGCTTAGCCGGACAGTCACATGGCTACACCTTC
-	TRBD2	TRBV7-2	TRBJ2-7	CASSLVGAGDTYEQYF	TGTGCCAGCAGCTTAGTTGGAGCGGGGGATACCTACGAGCAGTACTTC
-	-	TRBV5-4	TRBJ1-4	CASSFFGGGDEKLFF	TGTGCCAGCAGCTTTTTCGGGGGTGGGGATGAAAAACTGTTTTTT
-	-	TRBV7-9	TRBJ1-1	CASREPIGTEAFF	TGTGCCAGCAGAGAACCAATCGGGACTGAAGCTTTCTTT
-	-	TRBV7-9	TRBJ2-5	CASSRGSSEETQYF	TGTGCCAGCAGCCGTGGGTCCAGCGAAGAGACCCAGTACTTC
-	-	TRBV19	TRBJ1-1	CASKQNTEAFF	TGTGCCAGTAAACAGAACACTGAAGCTTTCTTT
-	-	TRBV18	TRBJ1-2	CAKTGLSYGYTF	TGTGCCAAGACTGGACTAAGCTATGGCTACACCTTC
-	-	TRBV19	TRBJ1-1	CASISWGGDLNTEAFF	TGTGCCAGTATCTCCTGGGGGGGGGACTTGAACACTGAAGCTTTCTTT
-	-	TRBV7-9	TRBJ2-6	CASSFPYSGANVLTF	TGTGCCAGCAGCTTCCCTTATAGTGGGGCCAACGTCCTGACTTTC
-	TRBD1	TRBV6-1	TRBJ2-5	CASRDRVSETQYF	TGTGCCAGCAGGGACAGGGTATCAGAGACCCAGTACTTC
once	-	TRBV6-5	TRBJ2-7	CASSYKGKGNEQYF	TGTGCCAGCAGTTACAAGGGGAAGGGAAACGAGCAGTACTTC
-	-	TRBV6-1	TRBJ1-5	CASRWTVSNQPQHF	TGTGCCAGCAGATGGACAGTTAGCAATCAGCCCCAGCATTTT
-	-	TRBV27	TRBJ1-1	CASSFRQNTEAFF	TGTGCCAGCAGTTTCAGGCAGAACACTGAAGCTTTCTTT
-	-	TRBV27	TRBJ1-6	CASSFIPSGNSPLHF	TGTGCCAGCAGTTTTATCCCCTCAGGGAATTCACCCCTCCACTTT
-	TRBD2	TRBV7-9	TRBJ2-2	CSSSPSGLASTGELFF	TGTTCCAGCAGCCCCTCGGGACTAGCGTCGACCGGGGAGCTGTTTTTT
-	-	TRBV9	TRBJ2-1	CASSVRASEDNEQFF	TGTGCCAGCAGCGTACGGGCTAGCGAGGACAATGAGCAGTTCTTC
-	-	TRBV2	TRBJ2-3	CASSTTSRGTDTQYF	TGTGCCAGCAGTACCACTAGCCGGGGCACAGATACGCAGTATTTT
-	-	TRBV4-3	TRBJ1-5	CASSQDRTANQPQHF	TGCGCCAGCAGCCAAGATCGGACAGCAAATCAGCCCCAGCATTTT
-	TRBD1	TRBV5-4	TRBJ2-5	CASSWWDREDRETQYF	TGTGCCAGCAGCTGGTGGGACAGGGAGGATAGAGAGACCCAGTACTTC
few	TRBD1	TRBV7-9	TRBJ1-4	CASSLGTGTEKLFF	TGTGCCAGCAGCTTAGGGACAGGGACGGAAAAACTGTTTTTT
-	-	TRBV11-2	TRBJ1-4	CASSPGGREKLFF	TGTGCCAGCAGCCCGGGGGGGCGTGAAAAACTGTTTTTT
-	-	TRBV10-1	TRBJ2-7	CASSESLGSRDMGEYF	TGCGCCAGCAGTGAGTCGCTTGGGTCGCGGGATATGGGTGAGTACTTC
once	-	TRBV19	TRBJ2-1	CASRETGLSYNEQFF	TGTGCCAGTAGGGAGACAGGACTTTCCTACAATGAGCAGTTCTTC
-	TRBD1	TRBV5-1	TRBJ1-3	CASQGGEGNTIYF	TGCGCCAGCCAGGGGGGAGAAGGAAACACCATATATTTT
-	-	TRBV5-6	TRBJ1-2	CASRTGGGSIYTF	TGTGCCAGCAGAACCGGGGGGGGTAGTATCTACACCTTC